Shown below are 18 T cell receptor beta chains from a single sample sequenced in a study of T-cell reconstitution after alpha-beta-depleted transplantation in children (dated by TCRdb to about 2016). Receptor libraries were prepared by PCR. The data were produced on an Illumina HiSeq 2500. TCR libraries were prepared with molecular barcoding, using unique molecular identifiers to normalize TCRbeta repertoire quantification. In-frame beta chains were kept once TCRdb had trimmed the public reads at Q25 with fastp and called clones with MiXCR. Each CDR3 protein appears once, grouped with its most common genes and DNA. Here the sample has 280,000 or so distinct CDR3 sequences; around a tenth occur a single time. The ten largest clones add up to 23% of the sample. The treatment or condition label on this specimen signifies: allogeneic hematopoietic cell transplantation with graft depleted of TCRalphabeta T cells and CD19 B cells.

The material was peripheral blood, obtained 180 days after TCRalphabeta/CD19-depleted stem cell transplant. Receptor source: a male patient aged 2-10 years who had a stem cell transplant for chronic granulomatous disease, so the T cells may come from the graft donor.

V usage is TRBV11-2 and J usage is TRBJ2-7; TRBD2 agrees at 9 bases. The CDR3 runs to 16 residues. Germline CDR1 and CDR2: SGHAT and FQNNGV. Trimming at V came to 5 bases and at J to 2 bases, leaving 10 bases not matched to a gene. In nucleotides, the CDR3 is TGTGCCAGCAGCCCCACTGCGGGAGGGCCGACCTACGAGCAGTACTTC. As protein: CASSPTAGGPTYEQYF.

This clonotype was found many times. The gene calls are TRBV15 and TRBJ2-5, with D maybe TRBD1 (5 bases). Germline V lookup: CDR1 LNHNV, CDR2 YYDKDF (reference sequence). With 8 bases removed from V and 4 bases from J, the gap between germline ends came to 14 bases. The CDR3 sequence is 13 residues long. CDR3: CATGALALETQYF. CDR3 sequence (DNA): TGTGCCACCGGGGCTTTGGCTTTAGAGACCCAGTACTTC.

This clonotype showed up many times. This chain links TRBV15 with TRBJ2-1, with 9 bases identical to TRBD2. The CDR3 sequence is 16 residues long. Germline V gene sequence: CDR1 LNHNV, CDR2 YYDKDF (reference sequence). J was trimmed by 1 base and V by 0 bases; bases with no gene match: 1. The CDR3 sequence: CATSRDSGGSYNEQFF. DNA for the CDR3: TGTGCCACCAGCAGAGACAGCGGGGGGTCCTACAATGAGCAGTTCTTC.

At least ten counts were recorded for this clonotype. The chain has TRBV27 and TRBJ1-2, with 8 positions matching TRBD1. Trimming took 8 bases from V and 8 from J; bases not matched to a gene: 13. CDR3 length: 14 residues. The germline gives CDR1 MNHEY, CDR2 SMNVEV (reference sequence). CDR3 residues: CASGPGTGRGGYTF. In DNA, the CDR3 is TGTGCCAGCGGACCCGGGACAGGACGGGGCGGCTACACCTTC.

A word on this clonotype: This may be a read error, as it is one base from a much larger clone. Given the absence of the conserved phenylalanine or tryptophan at the CDR3 end, a read error is likely. This chain links TRBV20-1 with TRBJ2-1, with D hard to call. This CDR3 region has 12 residues. The V end was cut by 3 bases, the J end by 6 bases, with 9 bases between. Germline CDR1 reads DFQATT; CDR2 reads SNEGSKA (reference sequence). CDR3 sequence: CSASSRRNEQFI. CDR3 sequence (DNA): TGCAGTGCTAGTTCCAGGCGCAATGAGCAGTTCATC.

Ten or more counts support this clonotype. The chain recombines TRBV20-1 with TRBJ1-5; TRBD1 matches 10 bases. The trim removed 1 base at V and 4 bases at J, leaving 10 bases unmatched. Germline CDR1 DFQATT, CDR2 SNEGSKA (reference sequence). The CDR3 is made up of 17 amino acids. The CDR3 protein is CSARGYSGTGDNQPQHF. In DNA, the CDR3 is TGCAGTGCTAGAGGTTATTCGGGGACAGGGGATAATCAGCCCCAGCATTTT.

This clonotype was detected a few times. This chain links TRBV28 with TRBJ2-1; D may be TRBD1 (6 bases). The CDR3 extends over 13 amino acids. Deletions cut 3 bases from V and 7 bases from J, with 10 bases between. Germline CDR1 and CDR2: MDHEN and SYDVKM. CDR3: CASSFRTGNEQFF. CDR3 bases: TGTGCCAGCAGTTTCCGAACAGGGAATGAGCAGTTCTTC. Full variable domain (rest looked up from reference TRBV28 and TRBJ2-1): DVKVTQSSRYLVKRTGEKVFLECVQDMDHENMFWYRQDPGLGLRLIYFSYDVKMKEKGDIPEGYSVSREKKERFSLILESASTNQTSMYLCASSFRTGNEQFFGPGTRLTVL.

This clonotype was counted at least ten times. This chain links TRBV5-6 with TRBJ2-5; weak D call: TRBD1 (5 bases). The CDR3 runs 15 residues. The V gene's germline CDR1 is SGHDT and CDR2 YYEEEE. Trimming removed 0 bases at V and 2 bases at J, with 11 bases between. This CDR3 reads CASSLGTRIQETQYF. CDR3 DNA sequence: TGTGCCAGCAGCTTGGGGACAAGGATACAAGAGACCCAGTACTTC.

The genes are TRBV28 and TRBJ2-7; 7 positions agree with TRBD1. CDR1 and CDR2 (germline): MDHEN, SYDVKM. The CDR3 runs 15 residues. J gave up 1 base and V 6 bases, and 9 bases lay outside the gene matches. In DNA form, the CDR3 reads TGTGCCAGCAGCCCCGGGACAGAGTCTTCCTACGAGCAGTACTTC. Protein product: CASSPGTESSYEQYF.

A word on this clonotype: A read error may be the cause here, since a much bigger clone is one base away. The rearrangement uses TRBV18 and TRBJ2-2; 9 positions agree with TRBD1. CDR1 is KGHSH, CDR2 LQKENI, per germline. This CDR3 region has 16 residues. The CDR3 protein is CPSSQRTGANTGELFF. CDR3 DNA sequence: TGTCCCAGCTCACAAAGGACAGGGGCGAACACCGGGGAGCTGTTTTTT.

With regard to this clonotype: A read error is possible here, since a much larger clone lies one base away. This chain joins TRBV5-6 and TRBJ1-3, with 8 bases lining up with TRBD1. The CDR3 has 17 residues. Germline values: CDR1 SGHDT, CDR2 YYEEEE. The CDR3 sequence: CASSRRTGRVTGNTIHF. The CDR3 DNA reads as TGTGCCAGCAGCAGACGGACAGGGCGAGTTACTGGAAACACCATACATTTT.

The table lists this clonotype with many counts. This chain links TRBV4-2 with TRBJ2-1, with TRBD2 matching over 9 bases. Germline V gene sequence: CDR1 LGHNA, CDR2 YNFKEQ. This CDR3 comprises 17 residues. The junction had 8 bases not matched to a gene; V was cut back by 0 bases and J by 5 bases. The CDR3 sequence: CASSQDWRLAGHNEQFF. The CDR3, as DNA: TGTGCCAGCAGCCAAGATTGGCGGCTAGCGGGACACAATGAGCAGTTCTTC.

This clonotype was counted many times. The gene calls are TRBV7-3 and TRBJ2-3, with TRBD2 matching over 11 bases. Trimming at V came to 3 bases and at J to 5 bases, leaving 4 bases not matched to a gene. CDR3 length equals 15 residues. CDR1 is SGHTA, CDR2 FQGTGA, per germline. The CDR3 coding sequence is TGTGCCAGCAGCTTGGGACTAGCGGTTGGAGATACGCAGTATTTT. Its translation is CASSLGLAVGDTQYF.

This clonotype was picked up many times. The V and J genes are TRBV10-3 and TRBJ1-5; D unresolved. Trimming left V 10 bases short and J 0 bases short, with 10 bases between. CDR1 is ENHRY, CDR2 SYGVKD, per germline. There are 13 residues in the CDR3. CDR3 amino acids: CATTRDSNQPQHF. CDR3 coding DNA: TGTGCCACCACCCGAGATAGCAATCAGCCCCAGCATTTT.

At least ten counts were recorded for this clonotype. V gene TRBV6-1 combines with J gene TRBJ2-1; perhaps TRBD2 as D (7 bases). This CDR3 comprises 14 residues. Germline V gene lookup returns CDR1 MNHNS and CDR2 SASEGT. V lost 5 bases and J 6 bases, leaving 14 bases between the germline ends. As DNA, the CDR3 is TGTGCCAGCAGTCGGGGGGCAGGCACCAATGAGCAGTTCTTC. Translation gives CASSRGAGTNEQFF.

CDR3 DNA sequence: TGTGCCAGTAGCGTTGGCGGGGCCAACGTCCTGACTTTC. Its protein is CASSVGGANVLTF. This chain joins TRBV19 and TRBJ2-6; no reliable D call. This CDR3 has 13 residues. Germline CDR1 is LNHDA and CDR2 is SQIVND (reference sequence). V was trimmed by 6 bases and J by 4 bases, leaving 7 bases between them.

This clonotype was picked up many times. This chain connects TRBV29-1 to TRBJ2-5; D remains unclear. The CDR3 spans 13 residues. Deletions cut 2 bases from V and 5 bases from J, with 12 bases between. Germline V gene lookup returns CDR1 SQVTM and CDR2 ANQGSEA. CDR3 in amino acids: CSVELSGLETQYF. The CDR3 DNA reads TGCAGCGTTGAATTGTCAGGCTTGGAGACCCAGTACTTC.

This clonotype was seen repeatedly, ten times or more. The chain recombines TRBV6-5 with TRBJ2-1, with D possibly being TRBD2 (5 bases). CDR1 is MNHEY, CDR2 SVGAGI, per germline. The CDR3 length is 14 residues. Trimming cost V 2 bases and J 5 bases, with 10 bases left between them. The CDR3 loop reads CASSYLVGDNEQFF. The CDR3 bases are TGTGCCAGCAGTTACCTAGTCGGGGACAATGAGCAGTTCTTC.